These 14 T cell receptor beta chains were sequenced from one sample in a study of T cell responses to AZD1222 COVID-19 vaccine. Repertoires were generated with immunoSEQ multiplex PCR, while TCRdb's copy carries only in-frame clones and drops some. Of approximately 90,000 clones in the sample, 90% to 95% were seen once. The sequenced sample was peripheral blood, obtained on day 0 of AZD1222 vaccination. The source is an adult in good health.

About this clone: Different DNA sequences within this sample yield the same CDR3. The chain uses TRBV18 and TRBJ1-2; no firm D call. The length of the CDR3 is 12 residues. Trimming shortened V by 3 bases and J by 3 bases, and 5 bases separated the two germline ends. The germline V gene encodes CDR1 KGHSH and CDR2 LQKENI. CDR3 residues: CASSPRDYGYTF. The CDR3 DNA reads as TGTGCCAGCTCACCCCGTGACTATGGCTACACCTTC.

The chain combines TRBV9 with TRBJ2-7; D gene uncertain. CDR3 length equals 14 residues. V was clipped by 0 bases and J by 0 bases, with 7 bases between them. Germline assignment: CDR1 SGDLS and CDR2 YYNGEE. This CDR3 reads CASSVEGGSYEQYF. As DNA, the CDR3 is TGTGCCAGCAGCGTAGAGGGCGGCTCCTACGAGCAGTACTTC.

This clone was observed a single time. The CDR3 DNA is TGTGCCAATAGAACCGGGACACCTAAAAATCAGCCCCAGCATTTT. This encodes CANRTGTPKNQPQHF. The chain couples TRBV19 to TRBJ1-5, with a tentative D call TRBD1 (6 bases). Germline values: CDR1 LNHDA, CDR2 SQIVND (reference sequence). V was pared by 10 bases and J by 4 bases, with 20 bases between. There are 15 residues in the CDR3.

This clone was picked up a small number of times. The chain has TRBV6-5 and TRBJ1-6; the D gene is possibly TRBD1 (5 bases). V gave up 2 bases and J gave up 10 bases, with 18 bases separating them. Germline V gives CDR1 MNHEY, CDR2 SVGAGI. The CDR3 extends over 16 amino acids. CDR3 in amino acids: CASSYRGSTPGSPLHF. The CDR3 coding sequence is TGTGCCAGCAGTTACAGGGGCAGCACCCCAGGCTCACCCCTCCACTTT.

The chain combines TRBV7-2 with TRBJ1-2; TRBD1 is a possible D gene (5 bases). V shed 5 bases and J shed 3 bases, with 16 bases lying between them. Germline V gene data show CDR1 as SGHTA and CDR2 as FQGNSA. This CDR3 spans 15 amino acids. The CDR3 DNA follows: TGTGCCAGCAGCCCGGGGTACGGGGCGGACTATGGCTACACCTTC. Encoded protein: CASSPGYGADYGYTF.

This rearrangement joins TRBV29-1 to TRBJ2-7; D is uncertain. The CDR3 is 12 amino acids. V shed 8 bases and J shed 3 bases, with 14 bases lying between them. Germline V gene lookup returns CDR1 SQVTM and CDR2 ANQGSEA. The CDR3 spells CSPRTLGYEQYF. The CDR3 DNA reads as TGCAGCCCGCGGACGCTAGGCTACGAGCAGTACTTC.

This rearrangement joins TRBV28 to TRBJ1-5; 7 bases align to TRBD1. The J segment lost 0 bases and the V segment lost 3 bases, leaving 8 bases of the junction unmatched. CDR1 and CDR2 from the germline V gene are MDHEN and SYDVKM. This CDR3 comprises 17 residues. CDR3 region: CASSFITGVRSNQPQHF. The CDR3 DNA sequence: TGTGCCAGCAGTTTTATCACAGGGGTGCGTAGCAATCAGCCCCAGCATTTT.

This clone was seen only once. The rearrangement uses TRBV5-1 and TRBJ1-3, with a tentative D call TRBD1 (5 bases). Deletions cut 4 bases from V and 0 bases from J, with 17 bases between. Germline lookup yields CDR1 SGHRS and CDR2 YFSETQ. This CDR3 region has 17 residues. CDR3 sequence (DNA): TGCGCCAGCAGCGAGGGACCGCGGACGCTCTCTGGAAACACCATATATTTT. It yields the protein CASSEGPRTLSGNTIYF.

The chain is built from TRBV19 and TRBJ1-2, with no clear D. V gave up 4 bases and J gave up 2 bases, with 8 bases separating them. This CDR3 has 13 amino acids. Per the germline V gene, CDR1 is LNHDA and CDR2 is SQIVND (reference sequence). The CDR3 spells CASSRQRNYGYTF. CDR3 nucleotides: TGTGCCAGTAGTAGGCAGAGAAACTATGGCTACACCTTC.

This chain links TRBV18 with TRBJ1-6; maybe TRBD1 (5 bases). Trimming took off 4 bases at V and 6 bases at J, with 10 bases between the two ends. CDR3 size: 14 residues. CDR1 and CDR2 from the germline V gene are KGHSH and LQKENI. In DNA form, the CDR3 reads TGTGCCAGCTCACTTTCGGGACGTAATTCACCCCTCCACTTT. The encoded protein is CASSLSGRNSPLHF.

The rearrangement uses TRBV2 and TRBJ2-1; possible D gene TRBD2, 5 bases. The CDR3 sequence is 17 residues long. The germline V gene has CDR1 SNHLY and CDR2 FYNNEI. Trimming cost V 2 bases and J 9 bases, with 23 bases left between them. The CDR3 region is CASSEKWLAGRSGEQFF. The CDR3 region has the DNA TGTGCCAGCAGTGAAAAGTGGCTAGCTGGTCGGTCCGGTGAGCAGTTCTTC.

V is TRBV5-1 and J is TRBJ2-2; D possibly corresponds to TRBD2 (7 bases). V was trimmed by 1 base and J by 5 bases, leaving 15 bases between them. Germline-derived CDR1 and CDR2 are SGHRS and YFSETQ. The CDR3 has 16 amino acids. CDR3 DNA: TGCGCCAGCAGCTTGCTGGCGGGGGCTTTAACCGGGGAGCTGTTTTTT. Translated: CASSLLAGALTGELFF.

The CDR3 DNA is TGTGCCAGCAGCCCGCGACCTTTTGTCGGGGCCCAATCCTACGAGCAGTACTTC. Protein sequence: CASSPRPFVGAQSYEQYF. This chain connects TRBV4-2 to TRBJ2-7; D assignment may be TRBD1 or TRBD2 (5 bases each). Germline loops: CDR1 LGHNA, CDR2 YNFKEQ. The ends were cut back, 4 bases at V and 1 base at J, with 23 bases in the middle. The CDR3 has 18 amino acids.

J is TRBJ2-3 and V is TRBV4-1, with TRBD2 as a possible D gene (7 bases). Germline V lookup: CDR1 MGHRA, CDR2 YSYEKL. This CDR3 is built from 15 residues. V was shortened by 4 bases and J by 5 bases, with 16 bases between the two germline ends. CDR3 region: CASSPQAGAGDTQYF. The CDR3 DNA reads TGCGCCAGCAGCCCCCAGGCGGGGGCGGGAGATACGCAGTATTTT.